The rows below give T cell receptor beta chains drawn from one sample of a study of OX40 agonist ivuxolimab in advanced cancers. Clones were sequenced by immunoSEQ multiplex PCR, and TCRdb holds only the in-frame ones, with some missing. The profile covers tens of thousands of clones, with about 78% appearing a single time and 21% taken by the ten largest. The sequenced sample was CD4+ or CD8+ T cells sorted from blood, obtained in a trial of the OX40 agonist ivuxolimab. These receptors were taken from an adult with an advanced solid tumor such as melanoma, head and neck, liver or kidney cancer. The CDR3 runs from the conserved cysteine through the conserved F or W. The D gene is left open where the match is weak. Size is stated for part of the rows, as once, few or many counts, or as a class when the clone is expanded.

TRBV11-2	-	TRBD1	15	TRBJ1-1	CASSLSGGGNTEAFF	TGTGCCAGCAGCTTATCAGGGGGCGGCAACACTGAAGCTTTCTTT
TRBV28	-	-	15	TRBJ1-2	CASSLATNPNYGYTF	TGTGCCAGCAGTTTAGCGACGAATCCTAACTATGGCTACACCTTC
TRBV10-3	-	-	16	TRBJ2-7	CAISESTPPRSYEQYF	TGTGCCATCAGTGAGTCAACACCTCCCCGGTCCTACGAGCAGTACTTC
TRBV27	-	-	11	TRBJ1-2	CASSDGYGYTF	TGTGCCAGCAGCGACGGGTATGGCTACACCTTC
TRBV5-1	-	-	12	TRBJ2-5	CASSLVGETQYF	TGCGCCAGCAGCTTGGTTGGAGAGACCCAGTACTTC
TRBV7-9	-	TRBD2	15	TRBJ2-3	CASSLAWTSDDTQYF	TGTGCCAGCAGCTTAGCTTGGACTAGCGATGATACGCAGTATTTT
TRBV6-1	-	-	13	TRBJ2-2	CASSDTNTGELFF	TGTGCCAGCAGTGATACAAACACCGGGGAGCTGTTTTTT
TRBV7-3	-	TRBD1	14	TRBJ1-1	CASSLGQMNTEAFF	TGTGCCAGCAGCTTGGGACAGATGAACACTGAAGCTTTCTTT
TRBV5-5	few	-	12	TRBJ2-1	CASSFYTEEQFF	TGTGCCAGCAGCTTTTACACTGAGGAGCAGTTCTTC
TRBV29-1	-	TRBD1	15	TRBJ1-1	CSVESRGARDTEAFF	TGCAGCGTTGAAAGCAGGGGGGCGAGGGACACTGAAGCTTTCTTT
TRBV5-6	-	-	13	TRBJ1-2	CASSFGTSAGYTF	TGTGCCAGCAGCTTCGGGACGTCGGCGGGCTACACCTTC
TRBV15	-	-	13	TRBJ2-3	CATSIGGTDTQYF	TGTGCCACCAGCATTGGGGGCACAGATACGCAGTATTTT
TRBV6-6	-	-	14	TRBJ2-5	CASSYSADQETQYF	TGTGCCAGCAGTTACTCAGCGGATCAAGAGACCCAGTACTTC
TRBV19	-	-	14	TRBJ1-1	CASSTGQWNTEAFF	TGTGCCAGTAGCACGGGACAATGGAACACTGAAGCTTTCTTT
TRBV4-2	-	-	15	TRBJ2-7	CASSYRTVSSYEQYF	TGTGCCAGCAGCTACAGGACAGTTAGCTCCTACGAGCAGTACTTC
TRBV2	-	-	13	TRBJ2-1	CASSELFLNEQFF	TGTGCCAGCAGTGAACTATTTCTAAATGAGCAGTTCTTC
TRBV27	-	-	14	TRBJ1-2	CASRKDGLANGYTF	TGTGCCAGCAGGAAAGACGGTCTTGCGAATGGCTACACCTTC